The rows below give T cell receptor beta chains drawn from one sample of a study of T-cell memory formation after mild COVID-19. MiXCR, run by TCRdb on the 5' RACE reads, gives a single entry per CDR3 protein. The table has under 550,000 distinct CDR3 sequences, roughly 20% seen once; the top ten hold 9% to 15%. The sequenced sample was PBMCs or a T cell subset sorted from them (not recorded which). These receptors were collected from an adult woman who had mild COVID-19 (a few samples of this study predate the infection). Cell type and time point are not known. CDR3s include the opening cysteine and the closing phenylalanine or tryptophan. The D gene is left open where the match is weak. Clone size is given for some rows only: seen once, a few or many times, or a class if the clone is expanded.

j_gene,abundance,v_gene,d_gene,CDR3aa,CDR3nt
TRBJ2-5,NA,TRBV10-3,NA,CAISDWQFQETQYF,TGTGCCATCAGTGACTGGCAATTCCAAGAGACCCAGTACTTC
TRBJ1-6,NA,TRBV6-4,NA,CASSDFYNSPLHF,TGTGCCAGCAGTGACTTCTATAATTCACCCCTCCACTTT
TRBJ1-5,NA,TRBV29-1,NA,CSVRPDLDQPQHF,TGCAGCGTTCGTCCGGACCTGGATCAGCCCCAGCATTTT
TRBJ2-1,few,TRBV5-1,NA,CASKLLAEEQFF,TGCGCCAGCAAGCTCTTAGCGGAGGAGCAGTTCTTC
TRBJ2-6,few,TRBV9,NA,CASSENRDASSGANVLTF,TGTGCCAGCAGCGAAAACCGGGACGCCAGCTCTGGGGCCAACGTCCTGACTTTC
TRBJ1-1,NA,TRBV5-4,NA,CASSWGGQSPEAFF,TGTGCCAGCAGCTGGGGGGGCCAGAGCCCTGAAGCTTTCTTT
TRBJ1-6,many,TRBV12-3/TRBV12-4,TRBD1,CASRYRQGRSPLHF,TGTGCCAGCAGGTACCGACAGGGACGCTCACCCCTCCACTTT
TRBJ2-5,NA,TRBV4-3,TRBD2,CASSQGTSGQETQYF,TGCGCCAGCAGCCAGGGGACTAGCGGACAAGAGACCCAGTACTTC
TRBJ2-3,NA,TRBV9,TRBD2,CASSVESGTSTDTQYF,TGTGCCAGCAGCGTAGAAAGCGGGACTAGCACAGATACGCAGTATTTT
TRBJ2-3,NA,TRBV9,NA,CASSAGDRADTQYF,TGTGCCAGCAGCGCAGGGGATAGGGCAGATACGCAGTATTTT
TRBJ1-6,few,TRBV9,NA,CASSVGDLAALHF,TGTGCCAGCAGCGTGGGTGACTTAGCAGCCCTCCACTTT
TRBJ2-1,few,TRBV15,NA,CATSRDWRGVEQFF,TGTGCCACCAGCAGAGATTGGCGCGGGGTCGAGCAGTTCTTC
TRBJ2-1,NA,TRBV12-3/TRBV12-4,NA,CASSPGEQFF,TGTGCCAGCAGTCCCGGTGAGCAGTTCTTC
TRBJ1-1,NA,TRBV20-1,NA,CSLRLPMNTEAFF,TGCAGTCTCAGGTTGCCTATGAACACTGAAGCTTTCTTT
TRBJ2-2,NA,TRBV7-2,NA,CASSLGRRQNTGELFF,TGTGCCAGCAGCTTAGGACGTCGGCAGAACACCGGGGAGCTGTTTTTT